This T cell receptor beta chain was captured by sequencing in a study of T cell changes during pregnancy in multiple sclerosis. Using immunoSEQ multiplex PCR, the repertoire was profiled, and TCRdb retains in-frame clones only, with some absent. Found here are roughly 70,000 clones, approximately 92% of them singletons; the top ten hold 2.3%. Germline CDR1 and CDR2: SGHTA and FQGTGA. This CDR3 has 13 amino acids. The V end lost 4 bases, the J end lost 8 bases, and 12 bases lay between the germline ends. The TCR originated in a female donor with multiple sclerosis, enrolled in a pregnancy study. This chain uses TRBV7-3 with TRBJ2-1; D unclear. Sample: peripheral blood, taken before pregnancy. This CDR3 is CASSSSTKHEQFF. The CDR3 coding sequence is TGTGCCAGCAGCTCATCTACTAAGCATGAGCAGTTCTTC.